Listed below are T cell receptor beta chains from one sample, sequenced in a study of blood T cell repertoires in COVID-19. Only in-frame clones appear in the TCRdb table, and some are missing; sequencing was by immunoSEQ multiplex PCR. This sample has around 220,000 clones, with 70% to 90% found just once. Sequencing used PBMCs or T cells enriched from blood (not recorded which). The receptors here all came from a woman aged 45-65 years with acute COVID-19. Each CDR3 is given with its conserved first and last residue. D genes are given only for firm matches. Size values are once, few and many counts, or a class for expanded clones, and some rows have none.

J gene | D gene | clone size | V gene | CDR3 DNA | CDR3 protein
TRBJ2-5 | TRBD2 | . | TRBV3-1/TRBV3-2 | TGTGCCAGCAGCCAAGGTCCACTAGCGGGAGCCGTTGGAGAGACCCAGTACTTC | CASSQGPLAGAVGETQYF
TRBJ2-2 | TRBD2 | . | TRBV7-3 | TGTGCCAGCAGCTTATTTGAGACTAGCAACACCGGGGAGCTGTTTTTT | CASSLFETSNTGELFF
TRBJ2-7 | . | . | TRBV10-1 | TGCGCCAGCAATCAGGGATTCCACTACGAGCAGTACTTC | CASNQGFHYEQYF
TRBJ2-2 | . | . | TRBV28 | TGTGCCAGCAGTACGAGGGGGACCGGGGAGCTGTTTTTT | CASSTRGTGELFF
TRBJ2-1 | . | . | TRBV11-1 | TGTGCCAGCAGCTTAACTAGAGACTTCAATTACAATGAGCAGTTCTTC | CASSLTRDFNYNEQFF
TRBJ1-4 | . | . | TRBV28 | TGTGCCAGCACCTCCCCGGGAGCAACTAATGAAAAACTGTTTTTT | CASTSPGATNEKLFF
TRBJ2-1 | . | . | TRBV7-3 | TGTGCCAGCAGCTTTACAGGGAAAGATGAGCAGTTCTTC | CASSFTGKDEQFF
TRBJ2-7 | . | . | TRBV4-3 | TGCGCCAGCAGCCAGGACAGAGCCTACGAGCAGTACTTC | CASSQDRAYEQYF
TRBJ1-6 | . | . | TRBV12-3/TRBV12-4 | TGTGCCAGCAGTTTCTCCCTCAGTACCCTCCACTTT | CASSFSLSTLHF
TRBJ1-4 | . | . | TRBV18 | TGTGCCAGCTCACCCCAGGGGAATAATGAAAAACTGTTTTTT | CASSPQGNNEKLFF
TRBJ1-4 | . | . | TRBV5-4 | TGTGCCAGCAGTCTGAGCGCTTCGGGGGAAAAACTGTTTTTT | CASSLSASGEKLFF
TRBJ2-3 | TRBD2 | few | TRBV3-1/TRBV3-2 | TGTGCCAGCAGCTCTCCCCCACGACTAGCGGGAGATACGACCCCAGATACGCAGTATTTT | CASSSPPRLAGDTTPDTQYF
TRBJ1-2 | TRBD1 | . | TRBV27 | TGTGCCAGCAGTTTATCCTTTACAGGGGGCTATGGCTACACCTTC | CASSLSFTGGYGYTF
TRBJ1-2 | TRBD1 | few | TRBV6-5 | TGTGCCAGCAGTTACTCACCCGGGACAGGGGCGGGCTACACCTTC | CASSYSPGTGAGYTF
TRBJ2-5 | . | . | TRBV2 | TGTGCCAGCAGTGAACAGGGATATGGGTTGGAGACCCAGTACTTC | CASSEQGYGLETQYF
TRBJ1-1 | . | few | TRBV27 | TGTGCCACTCAAAGAGGGCAAATAGACGAAGCTTTCTTT | CATQRGQIDEAFF
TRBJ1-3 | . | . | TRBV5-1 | TGCGCCAGCAGCTGGGGGAGGTCAGGGAGTCCTGGAAACACCATATATTTT | CASSWGRSGSPGNTIYF
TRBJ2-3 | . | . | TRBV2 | TGTGCCAGCAGTGATCTGCAGTATACAGATACGCAGTATTTT | CASSDLQYTDTQYF
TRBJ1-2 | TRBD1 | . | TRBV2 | TGTGCCAACTCCGGACAGGAGAATGGCTACACCTTC | CANSGQENGYTF
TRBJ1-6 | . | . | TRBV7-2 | TGTGCCAGCAGCTTAGGACAGGCCGTTTATAATTCACCCCTCCACTTT | CASSLGQAVYNSPLHF
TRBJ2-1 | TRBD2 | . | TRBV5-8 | TGTGCCAGCAGCTTGTCGGTAGCGGGAGTCTCCTACAATGAGCAGTTCTTC | CASSLSVAGVSYNEQFF
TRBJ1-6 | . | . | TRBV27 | TGTGCCAGCAGTTTACAAACAGGGTTAGGCTCACCCCTCCACTTT | CASSLQTGLGSPLHF
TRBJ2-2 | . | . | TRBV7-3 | TGTGCCAGCAGCTTAAAGGCGGGCGGGGAGCTGTTTTTT | CASSLKAGGELFF
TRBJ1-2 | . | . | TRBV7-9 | TGTGCCAGCAGCCCCGGGGGGCCCGCGCCCCGAGGCTACACCTTC | CASSPGGPAPRGYTF
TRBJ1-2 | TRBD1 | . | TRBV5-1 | TGCGCCAGCAGCTTGAGGGACAGCCGCTATGGCTACACCTTC | CASSLRDSRYGYTF
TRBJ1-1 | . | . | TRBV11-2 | TGTGCCAGCAGCTTAGTGGCAGGGGTGAACACTGAAGCTTTCTTT | CASSLVAGVNTEAFF
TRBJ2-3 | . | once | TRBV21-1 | TGTGCCAGCAGCAACCAGGGACTAGCGGGAGGAGACGATACGCAGTATTTT | CASSNQGLAGGDDTQYF
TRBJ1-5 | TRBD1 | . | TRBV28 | TGTGCCAGCAGAACGACAGGGAGTCAGCCCCAGCATTTT | CASRTTGSQPQHF
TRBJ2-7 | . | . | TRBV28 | TGTGCCAGCAGTTTGGCAGGCCCCACCTACGAGCAGTACTTC | CASSLAGPTYEQYF
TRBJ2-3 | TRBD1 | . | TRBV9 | TGTGCCAGCAGCTTTGGGACAGGGAGTTCCACAGATACGCAGTATTTT | CASSFGTGSSTDTQYF
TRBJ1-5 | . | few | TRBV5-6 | TGTGCCAGCAGCTTGGGCCAGAGCAATCAGCCCCAGCATTTT | CASSLGQSNQPQHF
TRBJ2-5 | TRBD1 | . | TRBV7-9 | TGTGCCAGCAGCTTGCCACAGGGGAACCACCAAGAGACCCAGTACTTC | CASSLPQGNHQETQYF
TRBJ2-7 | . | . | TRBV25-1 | TGTGCCAGCAGTGAATCCCAGGGGATTCACTCCTACGAGCAGTACTTC | CASSESQGIHSYEQYF
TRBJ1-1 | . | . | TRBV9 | TGTGCCAGCAGCGTAGGTGAAGGAGGGAACGACGCTGAAGCTTTCTTT | CASSVGEGGNDAEAFF
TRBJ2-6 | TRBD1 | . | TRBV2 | TGTGCCAGCAGAAACAGGGGGCACGGGGCCAACGTCCTGACTTTC | CASRNRGHGANVLTF
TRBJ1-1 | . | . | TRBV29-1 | TGCAGCGGAGCAGGGCCAGGGAAAAACACTGAAGCTTTCTTT | CSGAGPGKNTEAFF
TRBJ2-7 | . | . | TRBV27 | TGTGCCAGCAGTCCCTCCATTGGACAAGCCTCCTACGAGCAGTACTTC | CASSPSIGQASYEQYF
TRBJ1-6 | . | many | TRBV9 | TGTGCCAGCAGCGTAGACCACAGCTATAATTCACCCCTCCACTTT | CASSVDHSYNSPLHF
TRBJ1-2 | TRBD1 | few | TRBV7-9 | TGTGCCAGCAGCTTCCTCACCGGGACAGACTACACCTTC | CASSFLTGTDYTF
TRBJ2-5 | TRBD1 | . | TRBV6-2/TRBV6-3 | TGTGCCAGCAGTTCCCGAACAGGGGGCCAAGAGACCCAGTACTTC | CASSSRTGGQETQYF
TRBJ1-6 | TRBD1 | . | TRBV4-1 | TGCGCCAGCAGCCAACCGACAGGGGGCGTGAGGAATTCACCCCTCCACTTT | CASSQPTGGVRNSPLHF
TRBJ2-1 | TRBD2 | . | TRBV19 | TGTGCCAGTAGTTCGGCGGGAGTTCCCTCCAATGAGCAGTTCTTC | CASSSAGVPSNEQFF
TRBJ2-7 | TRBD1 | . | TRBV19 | TGTGCCAGTAGGGGACAGGGCCACGAGCAGTACTTC | CASRGQGHEQYF
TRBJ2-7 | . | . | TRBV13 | TGTGCCAGCAGCTTGGACAGAATCTCCTACGAGCAGTACTTC | CASSLDRISYEQYF
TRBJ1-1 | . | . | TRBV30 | TGTGCCTGGAACAGGGCTCTCATGAACACTGAAGCTTTCTTT | CAWNRALMNTEAFF
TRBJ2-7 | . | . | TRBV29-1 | TGCAGCGTTGAAGATCGGTACGAGCAGTACTTC | CSVEDRYEQYF
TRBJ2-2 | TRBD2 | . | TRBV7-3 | TGTGCCAGCAGGCGGACTAGCGACCTTGGGGAGCTGTTTTTT | CASRRTSDLGELFF
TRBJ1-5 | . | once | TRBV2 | TGTGCCAGCAGTGGGACAGACAATCAGCCCCAGCATTTT | CASSGTDNQPQHF
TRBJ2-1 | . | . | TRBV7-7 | TGTGCCAGCAGCTTAGCGGGGGGAGCGCACAATGAGCAGTTCTTC | CASSLAGGAHNEQFF
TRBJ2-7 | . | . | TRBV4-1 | TGCGCCAGCAGCCAAGATATCCCCCCCGCGTACGAGCAGTACTTC | CASSQDIPPAYEQYF
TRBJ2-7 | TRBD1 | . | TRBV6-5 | TGTGCCAGCAGACCACAGGGGGCCTCCTACGAGCAGTACTTC | CASRPQGASYEQYF
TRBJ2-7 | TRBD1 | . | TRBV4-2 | TGTGCCAGCAGCCCCGCCAGGGGGTCCTACGAGCAGTACTTC | CASSPARGSYEQYF
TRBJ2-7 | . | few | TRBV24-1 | TGTGCCACCAGCCCACAGGACTCCTACGAGCAGTACTTC | CATSPQDSYEQYF